These 3 T cell receptor beta chains were all obtained from the same sample, sequenced in a study of T cells in Graves' hyperthyroidism and ophthalmopathy. Amplified TCR beta CDR3 regions came from RNA transcripts. A first-round RT-PCR of the TCR CDR3 used the HTBI primer set. TCRdb re-called the multiplex PCR reads through MiXCR, storing one row per CDR3 protein. Found here are 600,000 to 700,000 distinct CDR3 sequences, roughly 14% of them singletons; the top ten hold 3.5% to 4.5%. Sequenced material: blood. These TCRs come from a woman aged 35 to 49 with Graves' ophthalmopathy.

The J gene is TRBJ1-2, the V gene TRBV6-1, with a tentative D call TRBD1 (5 bases). V lost 2 bases to trimming and J lost 2 bases, with 12 bases between them. Germline assignment: CDR1 MNHNS and CDR2 SASEGT. This CDR3 has 15 residues. The CDR3 region has the DNA TGTGCCAGCAGTGAAATAAGGGGCCGGAACTATGGCTACACCTTC. Translation: CASSEIRGRNYGYTF.

This clonotype has at least ten counts. J is TRBJ1-2 and V is TRBV20-1; D gene unclear. Germline CDR1 reads DFQATT; CDR2 reads SNEGSKA (reference sequence). Trimming removed 4 bases from V and 4 bases from J, with 7 bases in between. The CDR3 has 11 amino acids. CDR3 DNA sequence: TGCAGTGCTACAGAGGGCTATGGCTACACCTTC. It codes for CSATEGYGYTF.

This clonotype was recorded at least ten times. V is TRBV11-2 and J is TRBJ2-7, with D hard to call. V lost 2 bases and J lost 2, with 10 bases in between. This CDR3 has 14 residues. The V gene's germline CDR1 is SGHAT and CDR2 FQNNGV. The CDR3 sequence: CASSLTSPAYEQYF. The CDR3 coding sequence is TGTGCCAGCAGCTTAACGTCCCCGGCCTACGAGCAGTACTTC.